This T cell receptor beta chain emerged from a study of T cell repertoires in cytomegalovirus infection. TCRdb reprocessed the reads with MiXCR, giving one entry per CDR3 protein. The sample contains a few hundred thousand distinct CDR3 sequences, about 32% of which appear only once. This clonotype was seen only a few times. Its antigen is undetermined. CDR3 length: 12 residues. V shed 6 bases and J shed 4 bases, with 9 bases lying between them. Looked up from germline, CDR1 is MNHEY and CDR2 is SVGEGT. This rearrangement joins TRBV6-2 or TRBV6-3 to TRBJ2-5; D is uncertain. The specimen comprised cultured PBMCs, sampled from culture after CMV antigen stimulation. This receptor was identified in a human donor in good health (CMV status not recorded). Some clones in this sample may be carry-over from other donors' samples. This CDR3 reads CASSQVGETQYF. The CDR3 DNA follows: TGTGCCAGCAGCCAAGTTGGAGAGACCCAGTACTTC.